This T cell receptor beta chain stems from a study of blood T cell repertoires in COVID-19. At the level of the study: Samples taken during acute and convalescent COVID-19 were collected in the United States, Italy and Spain. PBMCs, B-cell-depleted T cells, or T cells were the source of the cDNA or gDNA that made up the material.

The CDR3 extends over 17 amino acids. V was clipped by 4 bases and J by 4 bases; unmatched bases: 11. Germline V gene data show CDR1 as SEHNR and CDR2 as FQNEAQ (reference sequence). Original handling: Quantification of nucleated cells was approximated via reference gene primer amplification. Produced via immunoSEQ multiplex PCR; TCRdb's table is partial and in-frame only. The V and J calls and clone size are taken from that table; D and trimming were inferred from the DNA. This sample carries some 150,000 clones, about 81% of them seen once, and the ten largest clones take roughly 8.1%. The sequenced sample consisted of peripheral blood. This clonotype originated in a woman aged 70-85 years with acute or convalescent COVID-19. The gene calls are TRBV7-9 and TRBJ1-2; 11 bases are a match to TRBD1. The CDR3 coding sequence is TGTGCCAGCAGCTCCGGGACAGGGGGACAACTAGTCTATGGCTACACCTTC. Translated: CASSSGTGGQLVYGYTF.